The next 17 T cell receptor beta chains were all read from a single sample in a study of OX40 agonist ivuxolimab in advanced cancers. Data came from immunoSEQ multiplex PCR; TCRdb stores just in-frame clones and leaves some out. The sample lists approximately 70,000 clones; 75% to 85% were seen once. Here the sequenced sample was CD4+ or CD8+ T cells sorted from blood, taken in a trial of the OX40 agonist ivuxolimab. These receptors all stem from an adult with an advanced solid tumor such as melanoma, head and neck, liver or kidney cancer.

A few counts support this clone. The rearrangement uses TRBV29-1 and TRBJ1-5; D may be TRBD1 (6 bases). This CDR3 contains 14 residues. The V and J ends lost 7 bases and 4 bases respectively, with 17 bases between them. CDR1 is SQVTM and CDR2 is ANQGSEA in the germline V gene. CDR3 region: CSATDSGSNQPQHF. The DNA of the CDR3 is TGCAGCGCTACGGACAGCGGCTCTAATCAGCCCCAGCATTTT.

The chain recombines TRBV5-6 with TRBJ2-4, with D perhaps assigned TRBD1 or TRBD2 (5 bases each). From germline, CDR1 is SGHDT and CDR2 YYEEEE. The CDR3 length is 16 residues. V was shortened by 5 bases and J by 0 bases, with 15 bases between the two germline ends. The CDR3 region is CASSQGVSLAKNIQYF. DNA for the CDR3: TGTGCCAGCAGTCAGGGAGTGAGTCTAGCCAAAAACATTCAGTACTTC.

The chain recombines TRBV2 with TRBJ2-1; 10 nucleotides align to TRBD1. The CDR3 has 15 amino acids. From germline, CDR1 is SNHLY and CDR2 FYNNEI. The junction had 6 bases not matched to a gene; V was cut back by 5 bases and J by 5 bases. The CDR3 reads CASSQRTGGNNEQFF. CDR3 coding DNA: TGTGCCAGCAGTCAAAGGACAGGGGGGAACAATGAGCAGTTCTTC.

The V gene is TRBV20-1, the J gene TRBJ1-1, with 8 bases fitting TRBD1. CDR3 size: 11 residues. Germline CDR1 DFQATT, CDR2 SNEGSKA (reference sequence). DNA of the CDR3: TGCAGAGGACAGGGCGGCACTGAAGCTTTCTTT. It specifies CRGQGGTEAFF.

The rearrangement uses TRBV5-1 and TRBJ2-7; D possibly corresponds to TRBD2 (6 bases). The ends were cut back, 0 bases at V and 5 bases at J, with 12 bases in the middle. Germline CDR1 reads SGHRS; CDR2 reads YFSETQ. This CDR3 is built from 14 residues. This CDR3 is CASSLGTRRDEQYF. CDR3 coding DNA: TGCGCCAGCAGCTTGGGGACAAGGAGGGACGAGCAGTACTTC. The full variable domain, its missing parts supplied by reference TRBV5-1 and TRBJ2-7, is KAGVTQTPRYLIKTRGQQVTLSCSPISGHRSVSWYQQTPGQGLQFLFEYFSETQRNKGNFPGRFSGRQFSNSRSEMNVSTLELGDSALYLCASSLGTRRDEQYFGPGTRLTVT.

This clone appeared a few times. V and J are TRBV6-5 and TRBJ2-5; 7 bases map to TRBD1. Germline CDR1 reads MNHEY; CDR2 reads SVGAGI. This CDR3 is built from 15 residues. V trimming: 1 base; J trimming: 4 bases; junction bases outside the gene matches: 6. Here the CDR3 DNA reads TGTGCCAGCAGTTACTACACAGGGGTTGGAGAGACCCAGTACTTC. Translating it yields CASSYYTGVGETQYF.

This chain connects TRBV5-1 to TRBJ1-3; possibly TRBD1 for D (6 bases). Per the germline V gene, CDR1 is SGHRS and CDR2 is YFSETQ. This CDR3 has 15 amino acids. Trimming shortened V by 4 bases and J by 3 bases, and 14 bases separated the two germline ends. CDR3 amino acids: CASSPTTGSGNTIYF. The CDR3 region has the DNA TGCGCCAGCAGCCCGACAACAGGGAGTGGAAACACCATATATTTT.

V and J are TRBV12-5 and TRBJ2-5, with D tentatively TRBD1 (5 bases). CDR3 length: 13 amino acids. From germline, CDR1 is LGHNT and CDR2 FRNRAP. Trimming removed 6 bases from V and 1 base from J, with 9 bases in between. The DNA of the CDR3 is TGTGCTAGTGGGAACAGGTTCCAAGAGACCCAGTACTTC. Its translation is CASGNRFQETQYF.

V is TRBV6-1 and J is TRBJ2-7; possibly TRBD2 for D (5 bases). V was pared by 2 bases and J by 1 base, with 12 bases between. CDR3 length: 15 amino acids. The germline gives CDR1 MNHNS, CDR2 SASEGT. The CDR3 nucleotides are TGTGCCAGCAGTGAACAGGACTTAAATTCCTACGAGCAGTACTTC. It encodes CASSEQDLNSYEQYF.

About this clone itself: Sequence at one end of the junction differs from germline and may be a read error. This chain uses TRBV7-9 with TRBJ1-4; 8 bases are shared with TRBD1. Looked up from germline, CDR1 is SEHNR and CDR2 is FQNEAQ (reference sequence). CDR3 length equals 15 residues. DNA for the CDR3: TGTGCCAGCAGCCTATATAACCCGGGACGTCCACAGGGGGTTTTT. It translates to CASSLYNPGRPQGVF. The entire variable domain, with the rest obtained from reference TRBV7-9 and TRBJ1-4, is as follows: DTGVSQNPRHKITKRGQNVTFRCDPISEHNRLYWYRQTLGQGPEFLTYFQNEAQLEKSRLLSDRFSAERPKGSFSTLEIQRTEQGDSAMYLCASSLYNPGRPQGVFGSGTQLSVL.

The chain joins TRBV10-3 to TRBJ1-2; the match to TRBD1 covers 7 bases. Trimming at V came to 6 bases and at J to 6 bases, leaving 10 bases not matched to a gene. CDR1 and CDR2 (germline): ENHRY, SYGVKD. This CDR3 region has 14 residues. The CDR3 sequence: CAIRPGTEANGYTF. The CDR3 coding sequence is TGTGCCATCAGGCCGGGGACAGAGGCAAATGGCTACACCTTC.

This clone appeared a few times. This sequence joins TRBV28 and TRBJ2-3; TRBD2 might be the D (6 bases). Germline V CDR1 and CDR2: MDHEN, SYDVKM. This CDR3 is built from 13 residues. V dropped 2 bases and J dropped 5 bases, with 8 bases sitting between them. The chain's CDR3 is CASSLGGEDTQYF. The CDR3 DNA is TGTGCCAGCAGTTTAGGCGGGGAAGATACGCAGTATTTT.

The chain uses TRBV5-1 and TRBJ2-1; 7 bases align to TRBD2. The CDR3 runs 15 residues. Looked up from germline, CDR1 is SGHRS and CDR2 is YFSETQ. With 4 bases clipped from V and 4 bases from J, the junction kept 8 bases outside the gene matches. This chain's CDR3 is CASSLQRAGYNEQFF. CDR3 coding DNA: TGCGCCAGCAGCCTCCAGCGAGCGGGGTACAATGAGCAGTTCTTC.

This sequence joins TRBV4-1 and TRBJ2-5, with 16 positions matching TRBD2. The junction had 11 bases not matched to a gene; V was cut back by 8 bases and J by 5 bases. The CDR3 contains 17 residues. Germline V gives CDR1 MGHRA, CDR2 YSYEKL. The CDR3 sequence is CASRTGTSGGGHETQYF. The CDR3 DNA reads TGCGCCAGCCGTACCGGGACTAGCGGGGGGGGACATGAGACCCAGTACTTC.

J is TRBJ2-3 and V is TRBV30, with a tentative D call TRBD2 (5 bases). CDR1 is GTSNPN, CDR2 SVGIG, per germline (reference sequence). With 0 bases removed from V and 7 bases from J, the gap between germline ends came to 8 bases. The CDR3 is 12 residues long. CDR3 loop: CAWSVGENTQYF. The CDR3 DNA sequence: TGTGCCTGGAGTGTCGGGGAAAATACGCAGTATTTT.

V is TRBV7-8 and J is TRBJ2-5; D might be TRBD1 or TRBD2, each matching 6 bases. The CDR3 has 14 amino acids. Germline CDR1 SGHVS, CDR2 FQNEAQ. Trimming cost V 6 bases and J 3 bases, with 14 bases left between them. The CDR3, as DNA: TGTGCCAGCAGTAAGGGGGGCCTGGAAGAGACCCAGTACTTC. Its translation: CASSKGGLEETQYF.

The V gene is TRBV18, the J gene TRBJ1-1; tentatively, D is TRBD1 (6 bases). Germline lookup yields CDR1 KGHSH and CDR2 LQKENI. This CDR3 is 17 amino acids long. V was trimmed by 1 base and J by 0 bases, leaving 15 bases between them. The CDR3 sequence is CASSPRIGGGMNTEAFF. The CDR3 nucleotides read TGTGCCAGCTCACCACGTATCGGGGGCGGGATGAACACTGAAGCTTTCTTT.